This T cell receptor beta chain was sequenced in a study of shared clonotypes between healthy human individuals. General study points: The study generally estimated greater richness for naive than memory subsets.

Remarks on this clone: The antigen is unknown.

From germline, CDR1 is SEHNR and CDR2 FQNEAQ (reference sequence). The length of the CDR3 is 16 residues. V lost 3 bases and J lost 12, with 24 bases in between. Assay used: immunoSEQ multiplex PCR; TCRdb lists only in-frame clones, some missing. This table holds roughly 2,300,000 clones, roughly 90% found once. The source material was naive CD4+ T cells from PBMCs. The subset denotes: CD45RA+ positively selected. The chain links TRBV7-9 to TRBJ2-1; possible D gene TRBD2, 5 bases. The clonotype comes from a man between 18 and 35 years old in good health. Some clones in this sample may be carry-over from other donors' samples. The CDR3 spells CASSLAQPRTSRGQFF. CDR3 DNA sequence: TGTGCCAGCAGCTTGGCCCAGCCTCGCACTAGTCGGGGGCAGTTCTTC.